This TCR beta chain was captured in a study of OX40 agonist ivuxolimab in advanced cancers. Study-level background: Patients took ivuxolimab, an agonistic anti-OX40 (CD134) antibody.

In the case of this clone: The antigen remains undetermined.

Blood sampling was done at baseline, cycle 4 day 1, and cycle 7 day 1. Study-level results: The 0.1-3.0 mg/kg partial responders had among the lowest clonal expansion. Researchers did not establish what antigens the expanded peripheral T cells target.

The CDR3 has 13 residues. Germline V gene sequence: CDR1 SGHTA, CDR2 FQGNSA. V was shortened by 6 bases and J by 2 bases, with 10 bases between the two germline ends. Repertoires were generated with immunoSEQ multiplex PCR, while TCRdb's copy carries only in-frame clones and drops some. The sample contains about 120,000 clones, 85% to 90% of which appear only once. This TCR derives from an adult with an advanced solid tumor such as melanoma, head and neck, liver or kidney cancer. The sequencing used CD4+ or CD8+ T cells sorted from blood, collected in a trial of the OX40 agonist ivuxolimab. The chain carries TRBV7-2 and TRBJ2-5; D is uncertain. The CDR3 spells CASRVDGQETQYF. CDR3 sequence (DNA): TGTGCCAGCAGAGTGGACGGGCAAGAGACCCAGTACTTC.